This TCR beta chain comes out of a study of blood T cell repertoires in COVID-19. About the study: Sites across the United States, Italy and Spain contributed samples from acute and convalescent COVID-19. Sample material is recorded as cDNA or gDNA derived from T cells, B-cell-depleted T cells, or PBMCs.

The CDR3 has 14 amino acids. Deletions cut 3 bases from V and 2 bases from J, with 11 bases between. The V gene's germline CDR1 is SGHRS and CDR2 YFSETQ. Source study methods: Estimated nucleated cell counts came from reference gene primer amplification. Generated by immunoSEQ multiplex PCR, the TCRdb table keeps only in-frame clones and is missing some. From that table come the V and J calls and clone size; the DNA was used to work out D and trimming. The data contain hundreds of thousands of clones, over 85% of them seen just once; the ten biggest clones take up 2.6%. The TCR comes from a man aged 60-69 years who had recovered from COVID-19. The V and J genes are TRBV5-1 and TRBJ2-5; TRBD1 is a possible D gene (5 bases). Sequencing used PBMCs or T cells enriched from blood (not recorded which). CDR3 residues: CASSYGQGQETQYF. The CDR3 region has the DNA TGCGCCAGCAGCTACGGACAAGGGCAAGAGACCCAGTACTTC.